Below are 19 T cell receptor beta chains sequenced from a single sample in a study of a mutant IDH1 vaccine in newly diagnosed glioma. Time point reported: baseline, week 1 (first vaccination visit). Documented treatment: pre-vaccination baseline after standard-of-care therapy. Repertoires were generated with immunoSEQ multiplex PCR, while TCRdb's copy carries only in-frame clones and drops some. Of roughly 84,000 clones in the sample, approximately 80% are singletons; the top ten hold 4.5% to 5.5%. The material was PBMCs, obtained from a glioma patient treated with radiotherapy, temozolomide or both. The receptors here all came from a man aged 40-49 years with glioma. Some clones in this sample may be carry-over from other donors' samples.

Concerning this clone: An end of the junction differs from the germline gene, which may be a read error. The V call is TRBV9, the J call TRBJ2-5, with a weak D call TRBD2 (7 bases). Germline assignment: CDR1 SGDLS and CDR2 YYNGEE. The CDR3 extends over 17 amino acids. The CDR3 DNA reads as TGTGCCGGCAGCTCCCCCCCCGGGGGGCGCTACCAAGAGACCCAGTACTTC. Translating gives CAGSSPPGGRYQETQYF.

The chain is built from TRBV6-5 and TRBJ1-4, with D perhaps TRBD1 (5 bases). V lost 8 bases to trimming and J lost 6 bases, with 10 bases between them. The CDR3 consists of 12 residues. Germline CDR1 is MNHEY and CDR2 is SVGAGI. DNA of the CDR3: TGTGCCAGCCAGGGAAGCGATGAAAAACTGTTTTTT. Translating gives CASQGSDEKLFF.

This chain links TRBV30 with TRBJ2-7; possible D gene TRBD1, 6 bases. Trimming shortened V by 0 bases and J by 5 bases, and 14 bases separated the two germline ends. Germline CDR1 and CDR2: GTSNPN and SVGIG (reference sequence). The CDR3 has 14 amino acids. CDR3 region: CAWSVHRVVNEQYF. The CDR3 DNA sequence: TGTGCCTGGAGTGTACACAGGGTGGTAAACGAGCAGTACTTC.

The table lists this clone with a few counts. CDR3 amino acids: CASSGRSIVSGNTIYF. In nucleotides, the CDR3 is TGTGCCAGCAGTGGTCGGTCAATCGTCTCTGGAAACACCATATATTTT. The chain recombines TRBV2 with TRBJ1-3; unclear D gene. The CDR3 is 16 residues long. Germline values: CDR1 SNHLY, CDR2 FYNNEI. V gave up 4 bases and J gave up 0 bases, with 13 bases separating them.

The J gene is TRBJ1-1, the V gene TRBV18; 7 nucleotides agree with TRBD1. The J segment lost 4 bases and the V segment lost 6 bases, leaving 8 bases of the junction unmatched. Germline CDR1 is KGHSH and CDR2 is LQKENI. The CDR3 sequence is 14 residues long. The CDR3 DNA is TGTGCCAGCTCCCAACAGGGGTTGGGCACTGAAGCTTTCTTT. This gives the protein CASSQQGLGTEAFF.

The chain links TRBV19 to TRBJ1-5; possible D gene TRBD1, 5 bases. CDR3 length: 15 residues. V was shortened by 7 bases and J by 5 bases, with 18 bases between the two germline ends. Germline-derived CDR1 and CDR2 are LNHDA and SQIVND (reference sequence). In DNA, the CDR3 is TGTGCCAGTACCATGTGGGAGGGGCCGGATCAGCCCCAGCATTTT. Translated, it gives CASTMWEGPDQPQHF.

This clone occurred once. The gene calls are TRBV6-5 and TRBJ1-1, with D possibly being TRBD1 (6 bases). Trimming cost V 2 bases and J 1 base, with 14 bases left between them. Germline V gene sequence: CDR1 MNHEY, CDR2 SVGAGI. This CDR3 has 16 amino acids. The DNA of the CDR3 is TGTGCCAGCAGTTACGATTCCGGGACACCGAACACTGAAGCTTTCTTT. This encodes CASSYDSGTPNTEAFF.

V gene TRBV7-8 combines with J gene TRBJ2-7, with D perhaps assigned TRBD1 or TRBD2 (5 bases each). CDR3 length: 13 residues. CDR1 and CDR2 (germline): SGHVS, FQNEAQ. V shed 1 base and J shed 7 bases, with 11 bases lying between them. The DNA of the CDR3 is TGTGCCAGCAGCTTAGTCGAGGGGTGGGAGCAGTACTTC. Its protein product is CASSLVEGWEQYF.

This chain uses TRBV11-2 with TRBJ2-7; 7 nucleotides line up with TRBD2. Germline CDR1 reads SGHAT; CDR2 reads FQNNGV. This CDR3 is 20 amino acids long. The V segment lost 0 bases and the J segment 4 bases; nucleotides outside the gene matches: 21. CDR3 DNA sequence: TGTGCCAGCAGCTTAGAGAGCGGGGACTGGGGGAACACCGGGTATTACGAGCAGTACTTC. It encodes CASSLESGDWGNTGYYEQYF.

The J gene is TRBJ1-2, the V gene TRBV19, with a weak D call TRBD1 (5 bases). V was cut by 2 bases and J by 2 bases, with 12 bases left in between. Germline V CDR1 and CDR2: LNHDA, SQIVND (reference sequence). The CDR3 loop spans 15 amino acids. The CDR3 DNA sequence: TGTGCCAGTAGTATAAGCAGGGATCCCAACTATGGCTACACCTTC. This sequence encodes CASSISRDPNYGYTF.

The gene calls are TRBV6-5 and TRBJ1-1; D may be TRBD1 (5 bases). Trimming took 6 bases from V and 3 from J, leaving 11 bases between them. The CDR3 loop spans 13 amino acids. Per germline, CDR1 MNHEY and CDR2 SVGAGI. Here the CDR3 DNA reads TGTGCCAGCAGGAGACAGCCTCACACTGAAGCTTTCTTT. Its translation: CASRRQPHTEAFF.

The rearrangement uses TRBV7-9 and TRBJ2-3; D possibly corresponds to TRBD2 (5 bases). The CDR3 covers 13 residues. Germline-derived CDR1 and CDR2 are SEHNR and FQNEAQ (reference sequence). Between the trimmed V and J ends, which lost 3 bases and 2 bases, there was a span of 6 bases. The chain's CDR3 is CASSFGITDTQYF. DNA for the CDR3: TGTGCCAGCAGCTTCGGGATCACAGATACGCAGTATTTT.

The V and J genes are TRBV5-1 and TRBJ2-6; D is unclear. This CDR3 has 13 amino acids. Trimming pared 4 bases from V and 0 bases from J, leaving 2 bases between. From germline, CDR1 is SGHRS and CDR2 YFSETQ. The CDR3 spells CASSLSGANVLTF. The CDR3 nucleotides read TGCGCCAGCAGCCTCTCTGGGGCCAACGTCCTGACTTTC.

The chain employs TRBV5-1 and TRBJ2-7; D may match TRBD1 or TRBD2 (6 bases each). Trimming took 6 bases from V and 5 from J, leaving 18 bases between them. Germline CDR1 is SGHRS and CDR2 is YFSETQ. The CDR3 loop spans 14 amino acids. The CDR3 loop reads CASNQDVGGHEQYF. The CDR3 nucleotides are TGCGCCAGCAACCAAGACGTCGGGGGCCACGAGCAGTACTTC.

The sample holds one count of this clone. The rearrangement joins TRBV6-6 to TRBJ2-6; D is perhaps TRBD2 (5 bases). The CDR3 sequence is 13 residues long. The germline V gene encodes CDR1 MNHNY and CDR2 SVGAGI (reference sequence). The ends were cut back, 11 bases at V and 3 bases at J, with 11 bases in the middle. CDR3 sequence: CALAEGGANVLTF. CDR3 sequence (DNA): TGTGCCTTAGCAGAGGGTGGGGCCAACGTCCTGACTTTC.

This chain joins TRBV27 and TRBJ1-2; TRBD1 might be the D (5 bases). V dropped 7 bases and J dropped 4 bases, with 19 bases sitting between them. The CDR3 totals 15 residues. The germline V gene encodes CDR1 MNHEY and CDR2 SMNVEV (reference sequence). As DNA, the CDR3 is TGTGCCAGCACCAAATCCCCGACAGCCAGCTATGGCTACACCTTC. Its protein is CASTKSPTASYGYTF.

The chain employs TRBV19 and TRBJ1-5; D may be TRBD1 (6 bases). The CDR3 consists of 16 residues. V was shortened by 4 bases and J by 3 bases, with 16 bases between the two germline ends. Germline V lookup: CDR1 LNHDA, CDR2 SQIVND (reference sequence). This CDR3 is CASSTKPQGYNQPQHF. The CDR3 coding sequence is TGTGCCAGTAGTACAAAACCACAGGGTTACAATCAGCCCCAGCATTTT.

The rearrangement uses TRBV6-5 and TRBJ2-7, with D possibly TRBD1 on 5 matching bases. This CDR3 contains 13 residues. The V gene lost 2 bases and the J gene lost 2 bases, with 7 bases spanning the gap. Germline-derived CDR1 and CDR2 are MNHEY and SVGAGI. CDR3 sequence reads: CASSYRGPYEQYF. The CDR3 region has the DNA TGTGCCAGCAGTTACAGGGGCCCCTACGAGCAGTACTTC.

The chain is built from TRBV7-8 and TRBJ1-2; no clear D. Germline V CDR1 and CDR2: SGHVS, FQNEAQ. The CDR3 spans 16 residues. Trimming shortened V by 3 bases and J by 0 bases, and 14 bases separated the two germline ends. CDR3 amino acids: CASSFQGRGSNYGYTF. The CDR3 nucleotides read TGTGCCAGCAGCTTCCAAGGCAGAGGCTCTAACTATGGCTACACCTTC.